These 25 T cell receptor beta chains were sequenced from one sample in a study of cytomegalovirus exposure and HLA in healthy donors. The primer mix had 60 Vbeta and 13 Jbeta primers. Sequencing used immunoSEQ multiplex PCR; TCRdb keeps in-frame clones, though not all of them. Its table records under 200,000 clones. The material sequenced was PBMCs. The receptors were sampled from a woman between 18 and 29 years old in good health and CMV-seropositive.

The chain carries TRBV5-4 and TRBJ1-1; D not certain. Deletions cut 4 bases from V and 1 base from J, with 11 bases between. The CDR3 has 14 amino acids. The V gene's germline CDR1 is SGHNT and CDR2 YYREEE (reference sequence). CDR3: CASSTFVPNTEAFF. The CDR3 nucleotides read TGTGCCAGCAGCACATTCGTCCCGAACACTGAAGCTTTCTTT.

This chain links TRBV21-1 with TRBJ2-7; the listed D gene, TRBD2, was not tested against the DNA. TRBV21-1 is listed as a pseudogene. The CDR3 loop spans 18 amino acids. Written as DNA, the CDR3 is TGTGCCAGCAGCAACCCCGGGACTAGCGGGAGGGCCTGCTACGAGCAGTACTTC. Translated, it gives CASSNPGTSGRACYEQYF.

The chain joins TRBV19 to TRBJ2-1, with D possibly TRBD2 on 6 matching bases. CDR1 LNHDA and CDR2 SQIVND come from the germline V gene (reference sequence). Trimming stripped 5 bases from V and 0 bases from J, with 17 bases between. This CDR3 spans 17 amino acids. This CDR3 reads CASSVSAGMGSYNEQFF. The CDR3 DNA is TGTGCCAGTAGTGTGTCGGCGGGAATGGGCTCCTACAATGAGCAGTTCTTC.

This sequence joins TRBV4-3 and TRBJ2-1; no clear D gene. Per germline, CDR1 LGHNA and CDR2 YSLEER. The V gene lost 1 base and the J gene lost 7 bases, with 11 bases spanning the gap. There are 14 residues in the CDR3. DNA for the CDR3: TGCGCCAGCAGCCAAGGGGCCCTTTCGAATGAGCAGTTCTTC. Residues: CASSQGALSNEQFF.

The V and J genes are TRBV7-2 and TRBJ1-5, with D maybe TRBD1 (5 bases). Germline CDR1 and CDR2: SGHTA and FQGNSA. Trimming took off 9 bases at V and 0 bases at J, with 15 bases between the two ends. The CDR3 consists of 15 residues. CDR3 sequence: CASASGGYSNQPQHF. The CDR3 coding sequence is TGTGCCAGTGCCTCGGGGGGATATAGCAATCAGCCCCAGCATTTT.

This rearrangement joins TRBV10-2 to TRBJ2-5; 8 positions match TRBD1. Germline V gene lookup returns CDR1 WSHSY and CDR2 SAAADI. This CDR3 spans 13 amino acids. J lost 4 bases, V lost 5 bases, and 3 bases had no gene match. CDR3 amino acids: CASSRTGRETQYF. The CDR3 nucleotides read TGCGCCAGCAGTAGGACAGGGCGAGAGACCCAGTACTTC.

Turning to this clone: One end of the junction is discordant with germline, which a read error may explain. The gene calls are TRBV7-7 and TRBJ2-3; 11 bases match TRBD2. Germline values: CDR1 SSHAT, CDR2 FNYEAQ (reference sequence). The CDR3 sequence is 15 residues long. The CDR3 reads CASSRTSGPGDTQYF. DNA for the CDR3: TGTGCTAGCAGCAGGACTAGCGGGCCGGGGGATACGCAGTATTTT.

The rearrangement links TRBV18 to TRBJ2-5; TRBD2 agrees at 8 bases. V gave up 6 bases and J gave up 2 bases; unmatched junction bases: 14. The CDR3 extends over 17 amino acids. Germline V CDR1 and CDR2: KGHSH, LQKENI. CDR3 sequence: CASSAITRGVLQETQYF. Here the CDR3 DNA reads TGTGCCAGCTCCGCGATCACGCGGGGGGTACTACAAGAGACCCAGTACTTC.

The chain joins TRBV6-1 to TRBJ2-3; 15 bases agree with TRBD2. Germline V gives CDR1 MNHNS, CDR2 SASEGT. CDR3 length: 16 amino acids. V shed 4 bases, J shed 5 bases, and the junction held 4 bases outside the gene matches. CDR3 sequence reads: CASSARTSGRGDTQYF. The CDR3 nucleotides read TGTGCCAGCAGTGCACGGACTAGCGGGAGGGGAGATACGCAGTATTTT.

The chain carries TRBV2 and TRBJ2-7; D perhaps matches TRBD2 (5 bases). CDR3 size: 14 residues. The V end lost 7 bases, the J end lost 3 bases, and 16 bases lay between the germline ends. From germline, CDR1 is SNHLY and CDR2 FYNNEI. CDR3 in amino acids: CASILGGNLYEQYF. In DNA form, the CDR3 reads TGTGCCAGCATCCTCGGAGGAAATCTCTACGAGCAGTACTTC.

The chain is built from TRBV2 and TRBJ2-7; TRBD1 might be the D (6 bases). Trimming removed 8 bases at V and 4 bases at J, with 12 bases between. The CDR3 runs to 12 residues. The germline V gene encodes CDR1 SNHLY and CDR2 FYNNEI. The CDR3 spells CASRDMRYEQYF. The CDR3 coding sequence is TGTGCCAGCCGGGACATGCGATACGAGCAGTACTTC.

The chain links TRBV30 to TRBJ1-1, with unresolved D. This CDR3 comprises 16 residues. V shed 3 bases and J shed 6 bases, with 23 bases lying between them. The germline V gene encodes CDR1 GTSNPN and CDR2 SVGIG (reference sequence). CDR3 amino acids: CAWRPPTDWLKPEAFF. CDR3 DNA sequence: TGTGCCTGGAGGCCCCCCACGGACTGGCTGAAGCCTGAAGCTTTCTTT.

J is TRBJ1-3 and V is TRBV23-1; D is unresolved. TRBV23-1 is labeled an ORF, and its function is uncertain. This CDR3 region has 16 residues. V was shortened by 0 bases and J by 0 bases, with 9 bases between the two germline ends. CDR3 sequence: CASSQSRRTSGNTIYF. The CDR3 nucleotides read TGCGCCAGCAGTCAATCGCGGCGAACCTCTGGAAACACCATATATTTT.

This chain connects TRBV11-3 to TRBJ2-3, with TRBD2 as a possible D gene (5 bases). CDR3 length: 13 amino acids. Trimming pared 3 bases from V and 4 bases from J, leaving 8 bases between. CDR1 is SGHNT and CDR2 is YENEEA in the germline V gene. DNA for the CDR3: TGTGCCAGCAGCTTCACTAGTGCAGATACGCAGTATTTT. Protein sequence: CASSFTSADTQYF.

The chain links TRBV19 to TRBJ1-5; D not resolved. V was trimmed by 5 bases and J by 0 bases, leaving 11 bases between them. There are 15 residues in the CDR3. Germline V gene data show CDR1 as LNHDA and CDR2 as SQIVND (reference sequence). The CDR3 nucleotides read TGTGCCAGTAGTGAGAAGCTCTATAGCAATCAGCCCCAGCATTTT. It translates to CASSEKLYSNQPQHF.

The chain carries TRBV7-2 and TRBJ2-1, with D uncertain. This CDR3 spans 14 amino acids. Germline V gene sequence: CDR1 SGHTA, CDR2 FQGNSA. V shed 7 bases and J shed 0 bases, with 10 bases lying between them. CDR3 DNA sequence: TGTGCCAGCAATCGGCCAGGCTCCTACAATGAGCAGTTCTTC. It is translated as CASNRPGSYNEQFF.

The chain carries TRBV2 and TRBJ1-2, with 7 bases fitting TRBD1. The CDR3 contains 13 residues. The germline V gene encodes CDR1 SNHLY and CDR2 FYNNEI. The V segment lost 7 bases and the J segment 4 bases; nucleotides outside the gene matches: 6. CDR3 sequence (DNA): TGTGCCAGCATTGGCAGGGGGGTCTATGGCTACACCTTC. Protein: CASIGRGVYGYTF. The full variable domain, rest sourced from reference TRBV2 and TRBJ1-2, is EPEVTQTPSHQVTQMGQEVILRCVPISNHLYFYWYRQILGQKVEFLVSFYNNEISEKSEIFDDQFSVERPDGSNFTLKIRSTKLEDSAMYFCASIGRGVYGYTFGSGTRLTVV.

The J gene is TRBJ1-1, the V gene TRBV11-2; TRBD1 agrees at 9 bases. This CDR3 has 13 amino acids. Germline V gives CDR1 SGHAT, CDR2 FQNNGV. Trimming cost V 5 bases and J 7 bases; bases outside gene matches: 5. The CDR3 is CASSLGQGLEAFF. As DNA, the CDR3 is TGTGCCAGCAGCCTGGGACAGGGACTTGAAGCTTTCTTT.

The V and J genes are TRBV5-5 and TRBJ2-1, with D unclear. Germline CDR1 is SGHKS and CDR2 is YYEKEE (reference sequence). CDR3 length: 16 residues. The V and J ends lost 2 bases and 0 bases respectively, with 12 bases between them. The CDR3 spells CASSFLTVSSYNEQFF. The CDR3 DNA is TGTGCCAGCAGCTTTTTAACAGTGAGCTCCTACAATGAGCAGTTCTTC. The entire variable domain, with the rest obtained from reference TRBV5-5 and TRBJ2-1, is as follows: DAGVTQSPTHLIKTRGQQVTLRCSPISGHKSVSWYQQVLGQGPQFIFQYYEKEERGRGNFPDRFSARQFPNYSSELNVNALLLGDSALYLCASSFLTVSSYNEQFFGPGTRLTVL.

This sequence joins TRBV4-1 and TRBJ1-5; 9 nucleotides match TRBD1. The CDR3 is made up of 16 amino acids. Germline CDR1 is MGHRA and CDR2 is YSYEKL. The V and J ends lost 5 bases and 5 bases, in that order; junction bases with no gene match: 10. CDR3 nucleotide sequence: TGCGCCAGCAGCTCTACGGACAGGGGAAAGGATCAGCCCCAGCATTTT. Residues: CASSSTDRGKDQPQHF.

The genes are TRBV5-1 and TRBJ1-2; 11 nucleotides line up with TRBD1. The CDR3 runs to 17 residues. Germline CDR1 SGHRS, CDR2 YFSETQ. The J segment lost 4 bases and the V segment lost 3 bases, leaving 11 bases of the junction unmatched. CDR3 DNA: TGCGCCAGCAGCTGGGGATCCGGGACAGGGGGATTCTATGGCTACACCTTC. Residues: CASSWGSGTGGFYGYTF.

The V gene is TRBV11-3, the J gene TRBJ2-5; 8 bases agree with TRBD2. V lost 1 base and J lost 4; bases outside the gene matches: 11. This CDR3 region has 17 residues. CDR1 is SGHNT, CDR2 YENEEA, per germline. This CDR3 is CASSLVSVGTSRETQYF. The CDR3 DNA follows: TGTGCCAGCAGCTTAGTAAGCGTCGGGACTAGTCGAGAGACCCAGTACTTC.

V and J are TRBV9 and TRBJ1-1; D possibly corresponds to TRBD1 (5 bases). V dropped 0 bases and J dropped 4 bases, with 13 bases sitting between them. CDR1 is SGDLS, CDR2 YYNGEE, per germline. This CDR3 has 15 residues. In DNA form, the CDR3 reads TGTGCCAGCAGCGTAGGTCCAGGGAAGTCCACTGAAGCTTTCTTT. Translating it yields CASSVGPGKSTEAFF.

V usage is TRBV7-2 and J usage is TRBJ1-2; 7 nucleotides align to TRBD1. V was clipped by 5 bases and J by 3 bases; unmatched bases: 18. There are 18 residues in the CDR3. The germline gives CDR1 SGHTA, CDR2 FQGNSA. CDR3 sequence: CASSAGRSTGLFDYGYTF. The CDR3, as DNA: TGTGCCAGCAGCGCTGGAAGGTCGACAGGGTTGTTTGACTATGGCTACACCTTC.

V usage is TRBV21-1 and J usage is TRBJ2-2; the table's D call, TRBD2, was not checked against the DNA. TRBV21-1 is termed a pseudogene. The CDR3 runs 13 residues. The CDR3 coding sequence is TGTGCCAGCAGCAGAGGGAACACCGGGGAGCTGTTTTTT. This codes for CASSRGNTGELFF.